These 26 T cell receptor beta chains were all obtained from the same sample, sequenced in a study of cytomegalovirus exposure and HLA in healthy donors. The protocol was immunoSEQ multiplex PCR, while the TCRdb copy is restricted to in-frame clones and leaves out a portion. The sample contains tens of thousands of clones, around 94% of which appear only once. Specimen: PBMCs. The receptors come from a woman aged 18 to 35 in good health and CMV-seropositive.

The chain is built from TRBV2 and TRBJ2-1; 11 nucleotides match TRBD2. After removal of 5 bases from V and 0 bases from J, the junction contained 3 bases not matched to a gene. This CDR3 spans 16 amino acids. Germline loops: CDR1 SNHLY, CDR2 FYNNEI. CDR3 sequence (DNA): TGTGCCAGCAGTTCTAGCGGGGGGAGCTCCTACAATGAGCAGTTCTTC. It codes for CASSSSGGSSYNEQFF.

This clone appeared a single time. This chain connects TRBV28 to TRBJ2-3; TRBD2 aligns across 7 bases. This CDR3 comprises 15 residues. Germline-derived CDR1 and CDR2 are MDHEN and SYDVKM. V dropped 1 base and J dropped 2; count of bases not matched to a gene: 3. CDR3 region: CASSLSAGVTDTQYF. The CDR3 bases are TGTGCCAGCAGTTTATCGGCGGGGGTCACAGATACGCAGTATTTT.

V and J are TRBV29-1 and TRBJ2-1; D unclear. The CDR3 runs 12 residues. Germline V gene sequence: CDR1 SQVTM, CDR2 ANQGSEA. Trimming took 4 bases from V and 8 from J, leaving 12 bases between them. The CDR3: CSVVQNEDEQFF. The CDR3 nucleotides are TGCAGCGTTGTTCAAAACGAGGATGAGCAGTTCTTC.

CDR3 region: CASSKGPVDGHEQYF. The CDR3 DNA sequence: TGTGCCAGCAGCAAAGGGCCAGTCGATGGCCACGAGCAGTACTTC. The chain links TRBV21-1 to TRBJ2-7; the listed D gene, TRBD1, was not tested against the DNA. TRBV21-1 is designated a pseudogene. The CDR3 totals 15 residues.

This chain links TRBV28 with TRBJ1-2, with D unclear. Trimming pared 1 base from V and 0 bases from J, leaving 9 bases between. The CDR3 contains 15 residues. CDR1 is MDHEN and CDR2 is SYDVKM in the germline V gene. The CDR3 here is CASSLSGLANYGYTF. The CDR3 region has the DNA TGTGCCAGCAGTTTATCGGGTTTGGCTAACTATGGCTACACCTTC.

The chain recombines TRBV7-9 with TRBJ2-2, with TRBD1 as a possible D gene (6 bases). From germline, CDR1 is SEHNR and CDR2 FQNEAQ (reference sequence). The CDR3 spans 14 residues. Trimming left V 6 bases short and J 1 base short, with 9 bases between. The CDR3 protein is CASRGGLNTGELFF. CDR3 bases: TGTGCCAGCAGAGGGGGTCTGAACACCGGGGAGCTGTTTTTT. The whole variable domain, filled in from reference TRBV7-9 and TRBJ2-2, reads DTGVSQNPRHKITKRGQNVTFRCDPISEHNRLYWYRQTLGQGPEFLTYFQNEAQLEKSRLLSDRFSAERPKGSFSTLEIQRTEQGDSAMYLCASRGGLNTGELFFGEGSRLTVL.

V and J are TRBV5-1 and TRBJ2-3; TRBD1 matches 8 bases. V lost 2 bases and J lost 11; bases outside the gene matches: 10. The CDR3 has 14 residues. Germline V lookup: CDR1 SGHRS, CDR2 YFSETQ. The CDR3: CASSLTGGQNMQYF. The CDR3 DNA reads TGCGCCAGCAGCTTAACAGGGGGACAAAACATGCAGTATTTT.

The chain is built from TRBV6-1 and TRBJ2-1; 7 nucleotides align to TRBD1. The CDR3 is 15 amino acids. Trimming cost V 5 bases and J 7 bases; bases outside gene matches: 11. From germline, CDR1 is MNHNS and CDR2 SASEGT. CDR3 in amino acids: CASSPGTVGPNEQFF. The CDR3 DNA reads TGTGCCAGCAGTCCCGGGACAGTAGGACCGAATGAGCAGTTCTTC.

The rearrangement uses TRBV5-4 and TRBJ2-1, with D hard to call. With 7 bases removed from V and 0 bases from J, the gap between germline ends came to 20 bases. The CDR3 covers 17 residues. CDR1 and CDR2 from the germline V gene are SGHNT and YYREEE (reference sequence). CDR3 sequence reads: CASESAKTRSSYNEQFF. As DNA, the CDR3 is TGTGCCAGCGAGTCTGCGAAAACAAGGAGCTCCTACAATGAGCAGTTCTTC.

This chain joins TRBV2 and TRBJ1-4; D unclear. V gave up 5 bases and J gave up 6 bases, with 13 bases separating them. The CDR3 consists of 14 residues. Looked up from germline, CDR1 is SNHLY and CDR2 is FYNNEI. The DNA for the CDR3 is TGTGCCAGCAGTCTCCGTGAGGGTTATGAAAAACTGTTTTTT. This encodes CASSLREGYEKLFF.

The chain joins TRBV28 to TRBJ2-7; the match to TRBD1 covers 8 bases. The germline CDR1 and CDR2 sequences are MDHEN and SYDVKM. This CDR3 is built from 14 residues. Unmatched junction bases numbered 9, after V lost 7 bases and J lost 4 bases. The CDR3 is CASTTGVGTYEQYF. Here the CDR3 DNA reads TGTGCCAGCACGACAGGGGTGGGGACTTACGAGCAGTACTTC.

This clone occurred once. The gene calls are TRBV6-5 and TRBJ2-1; no clear D gene. Between the trimmed V and J ends, which lost 0 bases and 5 bases, there was a span of 14 bases. The CDR3 loop spans 16 amino acids. Germline V gene lookup returns CDR1 MNHEY and CDR2 SVGAGI. CDR3 residues: CASSYSSRALDNEQFF. DNA of the CDR3: TGTGCCAGCAGTTACTCGTCCAGAGCGTTAGACAATGAGCAGTTCTTC.

CDR3 residues: CAWLDRANYGYTF. Written as DNA, the CDR3 is TGTGCCTGGCTGGACAGGGCCAACTATGGCTACACCTTC. The chain has TRBV30 and TRBJ1-2; 8 bases fit TRBD1. This CDR3 region has 13 residues. Germline CDR1 GTSNPN, CDR2 SVGIG (reference sequence). V shed 5 bases, J shed 2 bases, and the junction held 4 bases outside the gene matches.

This chain links TRBV6-5 with TRBJ2-3, with 8 bases identical to TRBD1. Per germline, CDR1 MNHEY and CDR2 SVGAGI. V shed 5 bases, J shed 3 bases, and the junction held 4 bases outside the gene matches. The CDR3 contains 14 residues. CDR3 residues: CASSPWTGTDTQYF. The CDR3 bases are TGTGCCAGCAGTCCCTGGACAGGGACAGATACGCAGTATTTT.

V and J are TRBV27 and TRBJ1-5; D possibly corresponds to TRBD1 (6 bases). V dropped 5 bases and J dropped 6 bases, with 14 bases sitting between them. This CDR3 region has 14 residues. Germline CDR1 is MNHEY and CDR2 is SMNVEV (reference sequence). The CDR3, as DNA: TGTGCCAGCAGTCCACAGGGAGATTTTCAGCCCCAGCATTTT. This gives the protein CASSPQGDFQPQHF.

The V gene is TRBV28, the J gene TRBJ2-5; unclear D gene. Germline CDR1 reads MDHEN; CDR2 reads SYDVKM. Trimming pared 5 bases from V and 5 bases from J, leaving 15 bases between. The CDR3 extends over 14 amino acids. The CDR3 DNA is TGTGCCAGCAGTGATTTTAGTAGTCTGGAGACCCAGTACTTC. Its translation: CASSDFSSLETQYF.

This clone was found once. The gene calls are TRBV7-6 and TRBJ2-7; possibly TRBD2 for D (7 bases). This CDR3 is built from 15 residues. Deletions cut 5 bases from V and 2 bases from J, with 16 bases between. Germline V CDR1 and CDR2: SGHVS, FNYEAQ. The CDR3 DNA is TGTGCCAGCAGCCCCAGGGGAGGGGGTACCTACGAGCAGTACTTC. Its translation: CASSPRGGGTYEQYF.

The V and J genes are TRBV7-9 and TRBJ2-5; D is ambiguous. With 4 bases removed from V and 10 bases from J, the gap between germline ends came to 10 bases. The CDR3 extends over 11 amino acids. Germline V gene sequence: CDR1 SEHNR, CDR2 FQNEAQ (reference sequence). The CDR3 is CASSSLFGQYF. For the CDR3, the DNA is TGTGCCAGCAGCTCCCTGTTCGGCCAGTACTTC.

The chain employs TRBV7-8 and TRBJ2-1, with 8 nucleotides matching TRBD1. With 8 bases clipped from V and 9 bases from J, the junction kept 15 bases outside the gene matches. Germline CDR1 and CDR2: SGHVS and FQNEAQ. CDR3 length: 15 amino acids. CDR3 nucleotides: TGTGCCAGCGGAGCGCAGGGGGCTTCGTTCGGTGAGCAGTTCTTC. Protein: CASGAQGASFGEQFF.

The chain carries TRBV10-2 and TRBJ1-2, with D maybe TRBD1 (6 bases). The CDR3 spans 16 residues. V was shortened by 3 bases and J by 4 bases, with 18 bases between the two germline ends. CDR1 is WSHSY and CDR2 is SAAADI in the germline V gene. CDR3 loop: CASSESRTAQPYGYTF. CDR3 nucleotide sequence: TGCGCCAGCAGTGAATCTCGGACAGCTCAGCCCTATGGCTACACCTTC.

This chain connects TRBV28 to TRBJ2-7; D gene ambiguous. Trimming left V 5 bases short and J 3 bases short, with 14 bases between. The CDR3 consists of 14 residues. Germline values: CDR1 MDHEN, CDR2 SYDVKM. CDR3 bases: TGTGCCAGCAGTCCTGCCCGGGTTCTCTACGAGCAGTACTTC. As protein: CASSPARVLYEQYF.

V is TRBV7-2 and J is TRBJ2-2; no clear D gene. In germline, CDR1 is SGHTA, CDR2 FQGNSA. CDR3 length: 15 amino acids. V lost 3 bases, J lost 3 bases, and 11 bases lay in between. CDR3 bases: TGTGCCAGCAGCTTCGAAAGAAGAGACACCGGGGAGCTGTTTTTT. Translated: CASSFERRDTGELFF.

CDR3 region: CASSRDLDGYTF. CDR3 nucleotides: TGCGCCAGCAGCCGGGACTTGGATGGCTACACCTTC. The rearrangement uses TRBV5-1 and TRBJ1-2; D might be TRBD1 (5 bases). CDR1 SGHRS and CDR2 YFSETQ come from the germline V gene. V was trimmed by 4 bases and J by 6 bases, leaving 10 bases between them. There are 12 residues in the CDR3.

The chain combines TRBV19 with TRBJ2-7, with 10 bases matching TRBD1. The CDR3 contains 15 residues. The germline gives CDR1 LNHDA, CDR2 SQIVND (reference sequence). J lost 5 bases, V lost 3 bases, and 7 bases had no gene match. Here the CDR3 reads CASSIRGQGIHEQYF. The DNA for the CDR3 is TGTGCCAGTAGTATTAGGGGACAGGGGATCCACGAGCAGTACTTC.

The CDR3 loop is CSVEDSGGTGANVLTF. CDR3 nucleotides: TGCAGCGTTGAAGACTCAGGGGGTACTGGGGCCAACGTCCTGACTTTC. This sequence joins TRBV29-1 and TRBJ2-6, with 7 bases that match TRBD1. CDR1 and CDR2 (germline): SQVTM, ANQGSEA. The length of the CDR3 is 16 residues. Trimming at V came to 0 bases and at J to 2 bases, leaving 4 bases not matched to a gene.

This chain connects TRBV2 to TRBJ2-7, with D possibly matching TRBD2 (7 bases). V shed 3 bases and J shed 2 bases, with 14 bases lying between them. Per the germline V gene, CDR1 is SNHLY and CDR2 is FYNNEI. The CDR3 consists of 15 residues. CDR3 sequence: CASSDPRGPTYEQYF. In DNA, the CDR3 is TGTGCCAGCAGTGATCCGCGGGGGCCAACCTACGAGCAGTACTTC.